This TCR beta chain was sequenced during a study of technical replicates of blood from several donors. TCRdb's table, derived via immunoSEQ multiplex PCR, lists solely in-frame clones and lacks some. The sample has about 100,000 clones, 90% to 97% seen once. The CDR3 extends over 18 amino acids. V lost 4 bases to trimming and J lost 4 bases; unmatched junction nucleotides: 10. From germline, CDR1 is LNHNV and CDR2 YYDKDF (reference sequence). This clonotype originated in a human donor in good health. The chain is built from TRBV15 and TRBJ2-2; 12 bases agree with TRBD2. The specimen was T cells isolated from PBMCs. CDR3 DNA sequence: TGTGCCACCAGCACCTGGACTAGCGGGGCCGCGGGCACCGGGGAGCTGTTTTTT. Protein: CATSTWTSGAAGTGELFF.